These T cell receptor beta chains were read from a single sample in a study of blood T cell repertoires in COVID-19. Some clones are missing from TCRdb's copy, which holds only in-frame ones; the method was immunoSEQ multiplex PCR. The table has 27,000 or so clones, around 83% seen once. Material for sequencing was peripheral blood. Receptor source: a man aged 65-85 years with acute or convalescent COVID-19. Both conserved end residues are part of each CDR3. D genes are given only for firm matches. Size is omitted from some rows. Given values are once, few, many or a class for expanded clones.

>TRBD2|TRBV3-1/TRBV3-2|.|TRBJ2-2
TGTGCCAGCAGCCAGGCCCTAGCGGGACGCGACACCGGGGAGCTGTTTTTT
CASSQALAGRDTGELFF
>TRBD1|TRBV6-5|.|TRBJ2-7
TGTGCCAGCAGCCGGGACAGGGCGGGCTCCTACGAGCAGTACTTC
CASSRDRAGSYEQYF
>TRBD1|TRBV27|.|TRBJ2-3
TGTGCCAGCTCGACAGGGGTTGAAGATACGCAGTATTTT
CASSTGVEDTQYF
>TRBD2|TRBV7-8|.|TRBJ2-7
TGTGCCAGCAGCCTCGGGACTAGCGGTTCCTACGAGCAGTACTTC
CASSLGTSGSYEQYF
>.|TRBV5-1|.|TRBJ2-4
TGCGCCAGCAGCTTGAAGGGGGACGGTCAGTACTTC
CASSLKGDGQYF
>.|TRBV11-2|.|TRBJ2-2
TGTGCCAGCAGCTTAAGGGGGGGCGCCGGCACCGGGGAGCTGTTTTTT
CASSLRGGAGTGELFF
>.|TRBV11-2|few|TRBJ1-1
TGTGCCAGCAGCTTAGAAGGGAGGAACACTGAAGCTTTCTTT
CASSLEGRNTEAFF
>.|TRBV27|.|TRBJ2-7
TGTGCCAGCAGTTTCAGCGCCGCCTACGAGCAGTACTTC
CASSFSAAYEQYF
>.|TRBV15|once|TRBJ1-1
TGTGCCACCAGCTCACGTTCCGATCTAAACACTGAAGCTTTCTTT
CATSSRSDLNTEAFF
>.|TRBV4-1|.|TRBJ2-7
TGCGCCAGCAGCCAAGGCCCGAGCTCCTACGAGCAGTACTTC
CASSQGPSSYEQYF
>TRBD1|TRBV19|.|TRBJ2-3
TGTGCCAGTACCAACCCGGGACAGGGGACAGATACGCAGTATTTT
CASTNPGQGTDTQYF
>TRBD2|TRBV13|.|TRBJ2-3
TGTGCCAGCAGCTTAGGCGGGAGGATAACTAGCACAGATACGCAGTATTTT
CASSLGGRITSTDTQYF
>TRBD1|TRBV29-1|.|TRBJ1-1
TGCAGCGTGATGTATTCCAGGGGGTGGTTAACTGAAGCTTTCTTT
CSVMYSRGWLTEAFF
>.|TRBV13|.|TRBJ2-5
TGTGCCAGCAGTCCCACGGGTCAAGAGACCCAGTACTTC
CASSPTGQETQYF
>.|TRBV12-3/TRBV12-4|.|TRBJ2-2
TGTGCCAGTACCGGGGACACCGGGGAGCTGTTTTTT
CASTGDTGELFF
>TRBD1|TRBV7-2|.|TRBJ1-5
TGTGCCAGCAGCCCGACAGGGGGCTATCAGCCCCAGCATTTT
CASSPTGGYQPQHF
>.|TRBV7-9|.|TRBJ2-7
TGTGCCAGCAGCTTAGGCGGGGCGAGTTTCTCCTACGAGCAGTACTTC
CASSLGGASFSYEQYF
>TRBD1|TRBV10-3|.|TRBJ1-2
TGTGCCATCAGTGAAACAGGGGCGAGCTACACCTTC
CAISETGASYTF
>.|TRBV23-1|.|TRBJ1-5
TGCGCCAGCAGTCATGGAGGGGTTATAAATCAGCCCCAGCATTTT
CASSHGGVINQPQHF
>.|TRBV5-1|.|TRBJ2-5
TGCGCCAGCAGCTTCCGGGTCGCGGGGGAGACCCAGTACTTC
CASSFRVAGETQYF
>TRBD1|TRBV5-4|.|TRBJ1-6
TGTGCCAGCAGCTTTGGGGGCAGGGGGCTATCCTATAATTCACCCCTCCACTTT
CASSFGGRGLSYNSPLHF
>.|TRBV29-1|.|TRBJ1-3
TGCAGCGTTCGAACGGTTAGTGGAAACACCATATATTTT
CSVRTVSGNTIYF
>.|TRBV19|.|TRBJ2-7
TGTGCCAGTAGTATGCGGAGAGCCTCCTACGAGCAGTACTTC
CASSMRRASYEQYF
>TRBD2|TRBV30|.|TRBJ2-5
TGTGCCTGGAGTGTACTTAGCGGGAGCAAGGGGCCCCAAGAGACCCAGTACTTC
CAWSVLSGSKGPQETQYF
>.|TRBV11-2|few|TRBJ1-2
TGTGCCAGCAGCTTCGGAGGGGTCGGCTACACCTTC
CASSFGGVGYTF
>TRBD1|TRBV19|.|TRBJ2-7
TGTGCCAGTAGTCGACAGGGGTTCGAGCAGTACTTC
CASSRQGFEQYF
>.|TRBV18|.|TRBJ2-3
TGTGCCAGCTCACCGGGACTCGCTAGCACAGATACGCAGTATTTT
CASSPGLASTDTQYF
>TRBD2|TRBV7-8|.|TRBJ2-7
TGTGCCAGCAGCCGAATCCGGGGAGGGGAGCAGTACTTC
CASSRIRGGEQYF
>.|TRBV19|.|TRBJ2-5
TGTGCCAGTAGTCGGCGGGCAGAAGAGACCCAGTACTTC
CASSRRAEETQYF